This TCR beta chain was sequenced in a study of early T cells in non-severe SARS-CoV-2 infection. Study details: With bulk RNA from unsorted whole blood as input, sequencing yielded unpaired chains. Notes on the study in general: VDJdb-based matching was biased toward anti-spike CD8 responses and missed private and CD4 specificities.

In its sample, this clonotype was seen a few times. Antigen specificity is unknown. Unique molecular identifiers were added to individual cDNA molecules. From the 5' RACE reads, TCRdb called clonotypes with MiXCR, one entry per CDR3 protein. The sample records about 85,000 distinct CDR3 sequences, about 15% being singletons. The CDR3 has 12 amino acids. V was clipped by 4 bases and J by 0 bases, with 1 base between them. The sample taken for sequencing was whole blood. The TCR comes from an adult who was a healthcare worker with PCR-confirmed SARS-CoV-2 infection or an uninfected control (not recorded which). J is TRBJ2-4 and V is TRBV12-3 or TRBV12-4; D not resolved. The CDR3 DNA sequence: TGTGCCAGCAGTTCAGCCAAAAACATTCAGTACTTC. Translation gives CASSSAKNIQYF.